This entry lists 9 T cell receptor beta chains sequenced from one sample in a study of blood T cell repertoires in COVID-19. Profiling relied on immunoSEQ multiplex PCR, and the TCRdb table lists in-frame clones only, not all of them. This table has more than 110,000 clones, roughly 81% appearing once. What was sequenced was peripheral blood. These receptors were taken from a woman aged 50 to 60 with active or convalescent COVID-19.

V is TRBV2 and J is TRBJ2-3, with D maybe TRBD1 (6 bases). Between the trimmed V and J ends, which lost 6 bases and 4 bases, there was a span of 14 bases. Germline CDR1 SNHLY, CDR2 FYNNEI. The CDR3 length is 14 residues. CDR3 amino acids: CASRDSQIADTQYF. CDR3 in DNA: TGTGCCAGCAGGGACAGTCAAATAGCAGATACGCAGTATTTT.

This clone was counted many times. The V gene is TRBV7-2, the J gene TRBJ1-1, with 8 bases aligning to TRBD1. Trimming took 3 bases from V and 3 from J; bases not matched to a gene: 3. The CDR3 length is 14 residues. CDR1 is SGHTA and CDR2 is FQGNSA in the germline V gene. CDR3 protein: CASSFQTGDTEAFF. The CDR3 nucleotides are TGTGCCAGCAGCTTCCAGACAGGGGACACTGAAGCTTTCTTT.

The V and J genes are TRBV7-8 and TRBJ1-1, with TRBD1 matching over 7 bases. Unmatched junction bases numbered 15, after V lost 1 base and J lost 4 bases. The CDR3 loop spans 18 amino acids. CDR1 is SGHVS, CDR2 FQNEAQ, per germline. The CDR3 loop reads CASSLESGGGAGFTEAFF. CDR3 nucleotides: TGTGCCAGCAGCTTAGAGAGCGGAGGGGGCGCAGGTTTCACTGAAGCTTTCTTT.

The V call is TRBV7-3, the J call TRBJ2-3; D call uncertain. CDR3 size: 13 residues. V lost 1 base and J lost 4, with 6 bases in between. Germline loops: CDR1 SGHTA, CDR2 FQGTGA. DNA for the CDR3: TGTGCCAGCAGCTTAAACGCGGCAGATACGCAGTATTTT. The encoded protein is CASSLNAADTQYF.

This chain links TRBV5-1 with TRBJ1-4, with 11 bases identical to TRBD1. The CDR3 is made up of 14 amino acids. V was pared by 4 bases and J by 7 bases, with 3 bases of the junction left unmatched. Germline V gives CDR1 SGHRS, CDR2 YFSETQ. The CDR3, as DNA: TGCGCCAGCAGCCTGGGACAGGGGGGTGAAAAACTGTTTTTT. Its protein is CASSLGQGGEKLFF.

The genes are TRBV28 and TRBJ2-3, with 12 bases identical to TRBD2. The junction had 7 bases not matched to a gene; V was cut back by 6 bases and J by 6 bases. The CDR3 length is 15 residues. The germline gives CDR1 MDHEN, CDR2 SYDVKM. The CDR3 here is CASSQGLAGWDTQYF. CDR3 bases: TGTGCCAGCAGCCAGGGACTAGCGGGCTGGGATACGCAGTATTTT. Looking up the rest from reference TRBV28 and TRBJ2-3 gives the full variable domain: DVKVTQSSRYLVKRTGEKVFLECVQDMDHENMFWYRQDPGLGLRLIYFSYDVKMKEKGDIPEGYSVSREKKERFSLILESASTNQTSMYLCASSQGLAGWDTQYFGPGTRLTVL.

The chain has TRBV7-9 and TRBJ1-5; 8 nucleotides line up with TRBD1. The CDR3 runs 14 residues. V was clipped by 5 bases and J by 2 bases; unmatched bases: 2. Germline lookup yields CDR1 SEHNR and CDR2 FQNEAQ (reference sequence). CDR3 nucleotides: TGTGCCAGCAGCGAGGGACAGGGCAATCAGCCCCAGCATTTT. Protein sequence: CASSEGQGNQPQHF.

This clone has only a few counts. The chain couples TRBV2 to TRBJ1-2; 8 bases agree with TRBD1. Trimming removed 6 bases from V and 7 bases from J; junction bases left unmatched: 10. The CDR3 spans 14 residues. Per germline, CDR1 SNHLY and CDR2 FYNNEI. CDR3 sequence reads: CASSAGGAGSGYTF. The CDR3 bases are TGTGCCAGCAGCGCAGGGGGCGCTGGGTCTGGCTACACCTTC. Full variable domain (rest looked up from reference TRBV2 and TRBJ1-2): EPEVTQTPSHQVTQMGQEVILRCVPISNHLYFYWYRQILGQKVEFLVSFYNNEISEKSEIFDDQFSVERPDGSNFTLKIRSTKLEDSAMYFCASSAGGAGSGYTFGSGTRLTVV.

CDR3 residues: CASSFQGWAEKLFF. The CDR3 DNA reads TGTGCCAGCAGCTTTCAGGGGTGGGCTGAAAAACTGTTTTTT. This chain links TRBV7-2 with TRBJ1-4; possibly TRBD1 for D (6 bases). Germline CDR1 reads SGHTA; CDR2 reads FQGNSA. CDR3 size: 14 residues. The germline V and J ends were trimmed by 3 bases and 7 bases, with 12 bases remaining between them.